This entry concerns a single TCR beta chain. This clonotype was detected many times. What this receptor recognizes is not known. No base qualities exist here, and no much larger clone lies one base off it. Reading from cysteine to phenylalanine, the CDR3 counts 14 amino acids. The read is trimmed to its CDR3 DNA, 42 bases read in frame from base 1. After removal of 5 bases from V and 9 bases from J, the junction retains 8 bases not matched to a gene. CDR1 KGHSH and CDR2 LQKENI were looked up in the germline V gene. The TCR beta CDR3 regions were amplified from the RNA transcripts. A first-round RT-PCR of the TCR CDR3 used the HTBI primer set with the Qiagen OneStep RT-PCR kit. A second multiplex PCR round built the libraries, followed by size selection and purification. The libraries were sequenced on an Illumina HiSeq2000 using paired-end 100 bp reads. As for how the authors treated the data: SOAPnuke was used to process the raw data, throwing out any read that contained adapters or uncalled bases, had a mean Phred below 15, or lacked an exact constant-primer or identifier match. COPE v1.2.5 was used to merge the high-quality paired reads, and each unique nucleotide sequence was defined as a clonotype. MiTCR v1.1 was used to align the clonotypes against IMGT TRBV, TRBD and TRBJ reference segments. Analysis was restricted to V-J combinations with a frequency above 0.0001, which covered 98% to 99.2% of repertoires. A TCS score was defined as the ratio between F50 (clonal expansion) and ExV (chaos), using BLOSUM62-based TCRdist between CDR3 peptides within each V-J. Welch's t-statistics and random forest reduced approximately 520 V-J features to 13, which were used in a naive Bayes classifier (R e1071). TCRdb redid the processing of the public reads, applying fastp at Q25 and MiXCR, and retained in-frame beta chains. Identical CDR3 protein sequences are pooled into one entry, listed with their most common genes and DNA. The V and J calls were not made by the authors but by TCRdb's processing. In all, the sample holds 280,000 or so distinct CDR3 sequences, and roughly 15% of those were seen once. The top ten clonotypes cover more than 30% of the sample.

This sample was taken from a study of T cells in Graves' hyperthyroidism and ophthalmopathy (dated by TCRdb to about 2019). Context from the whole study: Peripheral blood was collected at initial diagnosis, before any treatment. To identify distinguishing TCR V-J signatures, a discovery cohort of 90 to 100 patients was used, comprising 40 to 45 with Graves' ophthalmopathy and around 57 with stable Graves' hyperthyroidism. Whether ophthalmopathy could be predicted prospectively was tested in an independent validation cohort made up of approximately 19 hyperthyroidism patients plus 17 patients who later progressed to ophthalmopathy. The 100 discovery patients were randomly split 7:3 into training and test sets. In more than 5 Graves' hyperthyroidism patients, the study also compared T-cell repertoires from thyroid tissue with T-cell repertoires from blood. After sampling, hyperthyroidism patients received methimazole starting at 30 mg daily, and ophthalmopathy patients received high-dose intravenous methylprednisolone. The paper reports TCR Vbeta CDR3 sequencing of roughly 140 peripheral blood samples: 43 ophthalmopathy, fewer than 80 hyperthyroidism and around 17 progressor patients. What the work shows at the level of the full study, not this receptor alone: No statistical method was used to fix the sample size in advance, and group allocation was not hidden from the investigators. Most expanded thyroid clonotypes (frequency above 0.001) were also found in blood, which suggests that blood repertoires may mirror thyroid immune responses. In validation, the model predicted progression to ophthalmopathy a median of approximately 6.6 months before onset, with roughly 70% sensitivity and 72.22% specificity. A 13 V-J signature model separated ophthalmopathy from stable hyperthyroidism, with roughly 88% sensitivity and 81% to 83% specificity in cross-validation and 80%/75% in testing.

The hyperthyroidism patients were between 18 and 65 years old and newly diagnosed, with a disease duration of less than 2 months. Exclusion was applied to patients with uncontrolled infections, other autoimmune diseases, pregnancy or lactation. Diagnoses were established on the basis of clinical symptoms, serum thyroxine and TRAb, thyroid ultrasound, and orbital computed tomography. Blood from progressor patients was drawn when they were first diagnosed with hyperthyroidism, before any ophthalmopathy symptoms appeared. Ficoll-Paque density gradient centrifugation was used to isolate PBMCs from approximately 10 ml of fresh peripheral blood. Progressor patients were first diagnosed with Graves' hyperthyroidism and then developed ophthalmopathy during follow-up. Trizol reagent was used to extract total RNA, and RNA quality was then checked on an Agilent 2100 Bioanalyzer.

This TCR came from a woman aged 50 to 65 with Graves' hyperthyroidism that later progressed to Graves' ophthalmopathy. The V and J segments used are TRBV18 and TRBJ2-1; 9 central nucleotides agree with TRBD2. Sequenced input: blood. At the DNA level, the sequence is TGTGCCAGCTCATCGATAGCGGGAGTAGGTGAGCAGTTCTTC. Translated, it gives CASSSIAGVGEQFF.